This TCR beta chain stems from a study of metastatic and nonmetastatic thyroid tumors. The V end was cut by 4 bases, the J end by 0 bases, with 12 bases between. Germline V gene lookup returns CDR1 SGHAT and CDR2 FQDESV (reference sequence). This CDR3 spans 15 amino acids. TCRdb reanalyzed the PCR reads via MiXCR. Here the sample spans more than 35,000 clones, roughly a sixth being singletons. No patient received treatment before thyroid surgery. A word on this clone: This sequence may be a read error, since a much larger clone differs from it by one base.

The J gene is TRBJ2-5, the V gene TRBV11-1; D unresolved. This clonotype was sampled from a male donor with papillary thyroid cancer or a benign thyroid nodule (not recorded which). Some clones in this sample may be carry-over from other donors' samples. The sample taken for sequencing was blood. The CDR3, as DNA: TGTGCCAGCAGCTCGCATTGGATGGACCAAGAGACCCAGTACTTC. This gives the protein CASSSHWMDQETQYF.